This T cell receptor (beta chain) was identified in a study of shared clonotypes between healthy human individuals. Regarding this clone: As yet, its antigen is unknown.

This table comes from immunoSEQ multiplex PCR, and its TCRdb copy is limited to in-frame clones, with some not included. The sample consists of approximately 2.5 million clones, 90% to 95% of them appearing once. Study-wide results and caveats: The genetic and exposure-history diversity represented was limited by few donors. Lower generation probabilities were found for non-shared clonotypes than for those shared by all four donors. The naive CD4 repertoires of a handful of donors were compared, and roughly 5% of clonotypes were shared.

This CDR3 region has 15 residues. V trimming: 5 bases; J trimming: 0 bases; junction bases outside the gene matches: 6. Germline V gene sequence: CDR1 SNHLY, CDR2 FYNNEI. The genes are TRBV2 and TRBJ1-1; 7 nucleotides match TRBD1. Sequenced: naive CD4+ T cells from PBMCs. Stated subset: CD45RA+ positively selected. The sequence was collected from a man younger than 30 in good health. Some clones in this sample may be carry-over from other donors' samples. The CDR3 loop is CASSYTGQLNTEAFF. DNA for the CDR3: TGTGCCAGCAGTTACACGGGACAGTTGAACACTGAAGCTTTCTTT.